The 32 T cell receptor beta chains reported below all come from one sample, sequenced in a study of T-cell reconstitution after alpha-beta-depleted transplantation in children. The TCRbeta library incorporated unique molecular identifiers. TCRdb called the PCR reads again in MiXCR, with one record for every CDR3 protein. The sample consists of under 300,000 distinct CDR3 sequences, approximately 10% of them appearing once. The starting material was peripheral blood, obtained 180 days after TCRalphabeta/CD19-depleted stem cell transplant. All receptors come from a male patient between 2 and 15 years old who had a stem cell transplant for chronic granulomatous disease, so the T cells may come from the graft donor.

This clonotype was detected many times. The chain is built from TRBV6-4 and TRBJ2-3; no clear D gene. The length of the CDR3 is 14 residues. Trimming shortened V by 6 bases and J by 0 bases, and 10 bases separated the two germline ends. CDR1 and CDR2 from the germline V gene are MRHNA and SNTAGT. CDR3 loop: CASSPGLSTDTQYF. CDR3 sequence (DNA): TGTGCCAGCAGCCCCGGGTTAAGCACAGATACGCAGTATTTT.

This clonotype was detected ten times or more. The chain couples TRBV9 to TRBJ2-1; unclear D gene. Trimming stripped 3 bases from V and 4 bases from J, with 11 bases between. The CDR3 is 14 residues long. Germline values: CDR1 SGDLS, CDR2 YYNGEE. The CDR3 DNA follows: TGTGCCAGCAGCGAAACGGTTACTTACAATGAGCAGTTCTTC. As protein: CASSETVTYNEQFF.

This clonotype was seen repeatedly, ten times or more. V is TRBV20-1 and J is TRBJ2-3; D uncertain. With 6 bases removed from V and 0 bases from J, the gap between germline ends came to 16 bases. This CDR3 has 15 residues. The germline gives CDR1 DFQATT, CDR2 SNEGSKA (reference sequence). CDR3 DNA sequence: TGCAGTGCAAGTCGGGCCACTACTAGCACAGATACGCAGTATTTT. It translates to CSASRATTSTDTQYF.

This clonotype was observed at least ten times. The chain combines TRBV5-6 with TRBJ1-1; maybe TRBD1 (6 bases). The CDR3 spans 15 residues. Germline V gives CDR1 SGHDT, CDR2 YYEEEE. V lost 1 base and J lost 5, with 15 bases in between. CDR3 sequence reads: CASSLTGRRETEAFF. In DNA form, the CDR3 reads TGTGCCAGCAGCTTGACAGGGAGAAGGGAGACTGAAGCTTTCTTT.

There are many counts of this clonotype. The chain employs TRBV10-3 and TRBJ2-7; no reliable D call. The CDR3 covers 16 residues. V was shortened by 6 bases and J by 3 bases, with 21 bases between the two germline ends. Germline values: CDR1 ENHRY, CDR2 SYGVKD. The CDR3 DNA reads TGTGCCATCAGCAGCCCGCCGGCGAGTTACGGCTACGAGCAGTACTTC. Translated: CAISSPPASYGYEQYF.

This clonotype appeared many times. This chain uses TRBV7-9 with TRBJ2-3; D remains unclear. Trimming took off 1 base at V and 2 bases at J, with 10 bases between the two ends. Germline CDR1 reads SEHNR; CDR2 reads FQNEAQ (reference sequence). CDR3 length: 15 amino acids. The CDR3 spells CASSLEARNTDTQYF. CDR3 DNA sequence: TGTGCCAGCAGCTTAGAGGCAAGAAACACAGATACGCAGTATTTT.

This clonotype was seen at least ten times. CDR3 bases: TGCAGTGCTCACCGGACAGCCCAAGAGACCCAGTACTTC. Translation gives CSAHRTAQETQYF. V is TRBV20-1 and J is TRBJ2-5, with TRBD1 as a possible D gene (6 bases). Germline-derived CDR1 and CDR2 are DFQATT and SNEGSKA (reference sequence). There are 13 residues in the CDR3. With 5 bases removed from V and 1 base from J, the gap between germline ends came to 11 bases.

Details on this clonotype: Possible read error: a much larger clone is one base away. The chain uses TRBV12-3 or TRBV12-4 and TRBJ2-3; D is perhaps TRBD1 or TRBD2 (5 bases each). V lost 3 bases to trimming and J lost 4 bases, with 17 bases between them. The CDR3 is 16 residues long. The CDR3 region is CASSFGIGTGPDTQYF. CDR3 in DNA: TGTGCCAGCAGTTTTGGTATTGGGACCGGACCAGATACGCAGTATTTT.

In its sample, this clonotype was seen many times. The chain joins TRBV4-3 to TRBJ2-3; 10 bases are shared with TRBD2. V shed 0 bases and J 3 bases; nucleotides not matched to a gene: 3. The CDR3 covers 16 residues. Germline V CDR1 and CDR2: LGHNA, YSLEER. The CDR3 bases are TGCGCCAGCAGCCAAGAAAGCGGGGGGGGTACAGATACGCAGTATTTT. Translating gives CASSQESGGGTDTQYF.

This chain connects TRBV7-8 to TRBJ2-3; D gene unclear. Germline CDR1 and CDR2: SGHVS and FQNEAQ. Trimming removed 2 bases from V and 5 bases from J, with 8 bases in between. This CDR3 is 13 amino acids long. The CDR3 DNA sequence: TGTGCCAGCAGCTTATATCTGGGAGATACGCAGTATTTT. It is translated as CASSLYLGDTQYF.

This clonotype was detected many times. The gene calls are TRBV11-2 and TRBJ2-1, with D perhaps TRBD1 (6 bases). Trimming removed 4 bases from V and 4 bases from J, with 26 bases in between. There are 19 residues in the CDR3. Germline V gene lookup returns CDR1 SGHAT and CDR2 FQNNGV. The CDR3 protein is CASSSRTETQTRVYNEQFF. The CDR3 coding sequence is TGTGCCAGCAGCTCCAGGACAGAAACCCAGACAAGGGTTTACAATGAGCAGTTCTTC.

This clonotype was seen repeatedly, ten times or more. The rearrangement links TRBV3-1 to TRBJ2-7; D is possibly TRBD1 or TRBD2 (6 bases each). In germline, CDR1 is LGHDT, CDR2 YNNKEL (reference sequence). This CDR3 comprises 16 residues. V lost 4 bases and J lost 0, with 16 bases in between. The DNA for the CDR3 is TGTGCCAGCAGCCCAGGTCCGGGGGCCAGCTCCTACGAGCAGTACTTC. The encoded protein is CASSPGPGASSYEQYF.

This clonotype was found many times. The genes are TRBV9 and TRBJ2-3, with TRBD2 identical over 9 bases. The CDR3 is made up of 17 amino acids. Trimming removed 0 bases from V and 5 bases from J; junction bases left unmatched: 10. CDR1 and CDR2 (germline): SGDLS, YYNGEE. CDR3 DNA sequence: TGTGCCAGCAGCGTAGCTCCTAGCGGGATTGTTGGAGATACGCAGTATTTT. As protein: CASSVAPSGIVGDTQYF.

Concerning this clonotype: Possible read error: a much larger clone is one base away. V is TRBV29-1 and J is TRBJ2-1; D is uncertain. This CDR3 has 12 amino acids. Germline V gene data show CDR1 as SQVTM and CDR2 as ANQGSEA. Trimming removed 4 bases from V and 7 bases from J, with 11 bases in between. The CDR3 here is CSVVWQLNEQFF. CDR3 in DNA: TGCAGCGTTGTGTGGCAACTTAATGAGCAGTTCTTC.

The table lists this clonotype with many counts. The chain has TRBV5-1 and TRBJ2-3; D gene ambiguous. This CDR3 has 14 amino acids. Deletions cut 0 bases from V and 3 bases from J, with 8 bases between. The V gene's germline CDR1 is SGHRS and CDR2 YFSETQ. CDR3 region: CASSLEVKTDTQYF. The CDR3 DNA reads TGCGCCAGCAGCTTGGAGGTAAAAACAGATACGCAGTATTTT.

This clonotype showed up just a few times. The chain combines TRBV5-1 with TRBJ2-3; D is ambiguous. The CDR3 runs 16 residues. Trimming cost V 6 bases and J 2 bases, with 19 bases left between them. Germline CDR1 reads SGHRS; CDR2 reads YFSETQ. CDR3 in amino acids: CASTPGWTTSTDTQYF. DNA for the CDR3: TGCGCCAGCACTCCTGGGTGGACGACCTCCACAGATACGCAGTATTTT. Looking up the rest from reference TRBV5-1 and TRBJ2-3 gives the full variable domain: KAGVTQTPRYLIKTRGQQVTLSCSPISGHRSVSWYQQTPGQGLQFLFEYFSETQRNKGNFPGRFSGRQFSNSRSEMNVSTLELGDSALYLCASTPGWTTSTDTQYFGPGTRLTVL.

This clonotype occurred many times. The chain combines TRBV2 with TRBJ2-5; 7 nucleotides align to TRBD1. Germline trimming cut 6 bases from V and 2 bases from J; bases unmatched to any gene: 9. Looked up from germline, CDR1 is SNHLY and CDR2 is FYNNEI. The CDR3 contains 15 residues. The CDR3 protein is CASRDVGTAQETQYF. The CDR3 DNA is TGTGCCAGCAGGGATGTCGGGACAGCACAAGAGACCCAGTACTTC.

This clonotype was seen repeatedly, ten times or more. V and J are TRBV12-3 or TRBV12-4 and TRBJ1-2, with D unclear. The V end was cut by 0 bases, the J end by 6 bases, with 17 bases between. The CDR3 runs 16 residues. The CDR3 sequence: CASSLAPGRPGDGYTF. CDR3 DNA: TGTGCCAGCAGTTTAGCCCCGGGCAGGCCCGGAGATGGCTACACCTTC.

This clonotype was observed many times. The chain carries TRBV4-3 and TRBJ2-1; weak D call: TRBD2 (7 bases). This CDR3 comprises 15 residues. Trimming took off 0 bases at V and 6 bases at J, with 12 bases between the two ends. CDR1 is LGHNA and CDR2 is YSLEER in the germline V gene. The CDR3 sequence is CASSQEGGATNEQFF. CDR3 coding DNA: TGCGCCAGCAGCCAAGAGGGGGGGGCGACCAATGAGCAGTTCTTC.

This clonotype was counted many times. The CDR3, as DNA: TGCGCCAGCAGCTTGGCGGGACTAGCGGGAGGTTCCTACAATGAGCAGTTCTTC. This sequence encodes CASSLAGLAGGSYNEQFF. This sequence joins TRBV5-1 and TRBJ2-1; the match to TRBD2 covers 15 bases. The J segment lost 1 base and the V segment lost 0 bases, leaving 2 bases of the junction unmatched. The CDR3 covers 18 residues. CDR1 and CDR2 from the germline V gene are SGHRS and YFSETQ.

The V and J genes are TRBV3-1 and TRBJ2-5; 9 nucleotides agree with TRBD2. Trimming cost V 0 bases and J 6 bases; bases outside gene matches: 8. The CDR3 is 16 amino acids. Germline lookup yields CDR1 LGHDT and CDR2 YNNKEL (reference sequence). The CDR3 bases are TGTGCCAGCAGCCAAGATAGCGGGAGCGGGTTCAAGACCCAGTACTTC. Protein: CASSQDSGSGFKTQYF.

J is TRBJ2-2 and V is TRBV4-2; D not certain. Germline V gives CDR1 LGHNA, CDR2 YNFKEQ. Trimming shortened V by 4 bases and J by 6 bases, and 9 bases separated the two germline ends. The CDR3 has 13 amino acids. The DNA of the CDR3 is TGTGCCAGCAGCCCTGGACCCCCCGGGGAGCTGTTTTTT. It codes for CASSPGPPGELFF.

This clonotype was seen many times. The chain recombines TRBV7-6 with TRBJ1-5, with a tentative D call TRBD1 (5 bases). Germline V gene data show CDR1 as SGHVS and CDR2 as FNYEAQ. The CDR3 loop spans 16 amino acids. The V end was cut by 1 base, the J end by 0 bases, with 10 bases between. The CDR3 bases are TGTGCCAGCAGCTTAGGGCCGACAGATAGCAATCAGCCCCAGCATTTT. Its protein product is CASSLGPTDSNQPQHF. The entire variable domain, with the rest obtained from reference TRBV7-6 and TRBJ1-5, is as follows: GAGVSQSPRYKVTKRGQDVALRCDPISGHVSLYWYRQALGQGPEFLTYFNYEAQQDKSGLPNDRFSAERPEGSISTLTIQRTEQRDSAMYRCASSLGPTDSNQPQHFGDGTRLSIL.

This clonotype was counted many times. This rearrangement joins TRBV7-2 to TRBJ1-1; D not certain. Trimming removed 5 bases at V and 0 bases at J, with 10 bases between. Germline-derived CDR1 and CDR2 are SGHTA and FQGNSA. This CDR3 region has 14 residues. CDR3 DNA sequence: TGTGCCAGCAGCCCGGAAGTCATGAACACTGAAGCTTTCTTT. Translating it yields CASSPEVMNTEAFF.

This clonotype came up many times. The V gene is TRBV5-1, the J gene TRBJ2-2; D remains unclear. CDR1 is SGHRS, CDR2 YFSETQ, per germline. Trimming took off 0 bases at V and 4 bases at J, with 4 bases between the two ends. The CDR3 length is 13 residues. CDR3 loop: CASSLVVTGELFF. Written as DNA, the CDR3 is TGCGCCAGCAGCTTGGTGGTCACCGGGGAGCTGTTTTTT.

The chain employs TRBV28 and TRBJ1-3; D is unclear. Looked up from germline, CDR1 is MDHEN and CDR2 is SYDVKM. The CDR3 covers 16 residues. Trimming pared 5 bases from V and 0 bases from J, leaving 14 bases between. In DNA form, the CDR3 reads TGTGCCAGCAGTCGGACGGTCCGTAGCTCTGGAAACACCATATATTTT. Translating gives CASSRTVRSSGNTIYF.

This clonotype was seen more than once but under ten times. This chain uses TRBV5-1 with TRBJ2-7, with 7 bases matching TRBD2. The germline CDR1 and CDR2 sequences are SGHRS and YFSETQ. This CDR3 spans 14 amino acids. The ends lost 4 bases at V and 2 bases at J; junction bases unmatched: 6. CDR3 nucleotide sequence: TGCGCCAGCAGCCTCCGGGACTACCCCTACGAGCAGTACTTC. This codes for CASSLRDYPYEQYF.

This clonotype was seen many times. The chain joins TRBV5-5 to TRBJ2-7, with TRBD1 matching over 8 bases. CDR3 length: 17 amino acids. Germline CDR1 reads SGHKS; CDR2 reads YYEKEE (reference sequence). V was clipped by 4 bases and J by 1 base; unmatched bases: 13. CDR3 bases: TGTGCCAGCAGCGCCGAGCTCGACAGGGGATCGTCCTACGAGCAGTACTTC. This codes for CASSAELDRGSSYEQYF.

This clonotype was detected many times. The chain has TRBV10-3 and TRBJ2-3; 7 nucleotides align to TRBD2. The germline V gene has CDR1 ENHRY and CDR2 SYGVKD. Trimming cost V 4 bases and J 0 bases; bases outside gene matches: 10. The CDR3 is made up of 17 amino acids. In nucleotides, the CDR3 is TGTGCCATCAGTGGTTCCGGGAGGACTTCTAGCACAGATACGCAGTATTTT. Translation gives CAISGSGRTSSTDTQYF.

This clonotype has a count of ten or more. The chain carries TRBV5-3 and TRBJ2-7; D gene ambiguous. TRBV5-3 is treated as an ORF (open reading frame) with a function not yet certain. V was trimmed by 0 bases and J by 0 bases, leaving 10 bases between them. The CDR3 runs 15 residues. Written as DNA, the CDR3 is TGTGCCAGAAGCTTGGGGATTAGGGTCTCCTACGAGCAGTACTTC. It is translated as CARSLGIRVSYEQYF.

This clonotype has more than one count but fewer than ten. The chain recombines TRBV5-5 with TRBJ1-5; perhaps TRBD1 as D (5 bases). The CDR3 spans 14 residues. Looked up from germline, CDR1 is SGHKS and CDR2 is YYEKEE (reference sequence). V dropped 2 bases and J dropped 3 bases, with 9 bases sitting between them. The CDR3 DNA sequence: TGTGCCAGCAGCTTCCGGGACCACAATCAGCCCCAGCATTTT. Translated: CASSFRDHNQPQHF.

This clonotype was detected many times. This chain connects TRBV29-1 to TRBJ1-2, with 9 bases matching TRBD1. Per the germline V gene, CDR1 is SQVTM and CDR2 is ANQGSEA. The CDR3 is 12 amino acids. J was trimmed by 2 bases and V by 6 bases; bases with no gene match: 1. As DNA, the CDR3 is TGCAGCGTGGGGACAGGGAACTATGGCTACACCTTC. It translates to CSVGTGNYGYTF.